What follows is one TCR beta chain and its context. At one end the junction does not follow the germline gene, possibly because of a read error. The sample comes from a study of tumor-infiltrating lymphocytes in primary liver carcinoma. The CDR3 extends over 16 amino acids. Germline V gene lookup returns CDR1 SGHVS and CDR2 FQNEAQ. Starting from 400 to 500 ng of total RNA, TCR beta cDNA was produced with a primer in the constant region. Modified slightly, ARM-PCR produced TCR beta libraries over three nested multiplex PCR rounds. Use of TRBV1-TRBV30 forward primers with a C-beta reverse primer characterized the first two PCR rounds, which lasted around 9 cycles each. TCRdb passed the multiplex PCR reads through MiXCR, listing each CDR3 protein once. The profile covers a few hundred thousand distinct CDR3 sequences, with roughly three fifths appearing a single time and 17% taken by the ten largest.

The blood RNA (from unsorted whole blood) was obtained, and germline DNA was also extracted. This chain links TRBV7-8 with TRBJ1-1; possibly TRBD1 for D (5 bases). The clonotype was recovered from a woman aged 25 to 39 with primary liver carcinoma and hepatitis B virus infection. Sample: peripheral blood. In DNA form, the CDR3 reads TGTGCCGGCAGCTTACGGGACGGAACTTTGAACACTGAAGCTTTCTTT. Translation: CAGSLRDGTLNTEAFF.